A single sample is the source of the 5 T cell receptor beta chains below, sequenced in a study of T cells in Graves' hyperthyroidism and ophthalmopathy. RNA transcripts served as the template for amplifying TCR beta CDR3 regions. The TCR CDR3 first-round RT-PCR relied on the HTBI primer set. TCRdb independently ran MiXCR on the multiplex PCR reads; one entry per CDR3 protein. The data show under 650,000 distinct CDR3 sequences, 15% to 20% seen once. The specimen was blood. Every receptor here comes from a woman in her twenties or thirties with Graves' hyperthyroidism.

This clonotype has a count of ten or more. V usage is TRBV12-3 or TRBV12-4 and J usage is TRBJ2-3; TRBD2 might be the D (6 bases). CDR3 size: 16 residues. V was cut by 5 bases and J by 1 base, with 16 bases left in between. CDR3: CASSDPGTSGTDTQYF. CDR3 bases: TGTGCCAGCAGTGATCCCGGGACTTCAGGCACAGATACGCAGTATTTT.

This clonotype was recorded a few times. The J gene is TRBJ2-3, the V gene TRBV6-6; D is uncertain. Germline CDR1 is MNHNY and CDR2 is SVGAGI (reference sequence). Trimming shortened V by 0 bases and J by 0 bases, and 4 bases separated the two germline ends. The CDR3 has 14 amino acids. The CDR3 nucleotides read TGTGCCAGCAGTTACTCCTCTAGCACAGATACGCAGTATTTT. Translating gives CASSYSSSTDTQYF.

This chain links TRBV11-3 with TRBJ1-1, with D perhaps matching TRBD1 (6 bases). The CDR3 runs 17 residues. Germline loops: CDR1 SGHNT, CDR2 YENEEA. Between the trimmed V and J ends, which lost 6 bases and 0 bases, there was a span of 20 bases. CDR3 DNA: TGTGCCAGCAGGCCTTTAGGGGGAGCGAACGTGAACACTGAAGCTTTCTTT. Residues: CASRPLGGANVNTEAFF.

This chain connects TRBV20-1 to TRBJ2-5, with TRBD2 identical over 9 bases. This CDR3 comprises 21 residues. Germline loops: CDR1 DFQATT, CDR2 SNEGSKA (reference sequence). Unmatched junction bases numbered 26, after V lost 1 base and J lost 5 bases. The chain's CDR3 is CSARVRPEDRSGGNTRETQYF. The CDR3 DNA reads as TGCAGTGCTAGAGTCCGCCCTGAAGATCGTAGCGGGGGTAATACCCGGGAGACCCAGTACTTC.

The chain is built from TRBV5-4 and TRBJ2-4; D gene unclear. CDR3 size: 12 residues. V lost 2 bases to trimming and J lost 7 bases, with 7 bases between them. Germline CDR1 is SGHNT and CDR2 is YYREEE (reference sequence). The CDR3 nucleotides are TGTGCCAGCAGCTTCGACATGAACATTCAGTACTTC. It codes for CASSFDMNIQYF.